What follows are 15 T cell receptor beta chains derived from one specimen sequenced in a study of regulatory T cells in long-lasting Graves disease. CDR3 regions were amplified by Arm-PCR using iRepertoire HTBI primers to build TCR beta libraries. One entry per CDR3 protein results from TCRdb running MiXCR on the multiplex PCR reads. The data hold just over 600,000 distinct CDR3 sequences, with 16% observed a single time. Regarding time point: newly diagnosed GD, antithyroid drugs for less than 3 months. PBMC-derived RNA was used for the TCR library. The sample also formed part of further work on T cells in Graves' hyperthyroidism and ophthalmopathy.

Sequencing was performed on peripheral blood mononuclear cells (PBMCs), taken at new diagnosis, from a patient treated with antithyroid drugs. The source is a woman aged 30 to 39 with Graves disease.

The table lists this clonotype with many counts. J is TRBJ1-1 and V is TRBV29-1; possible D gene TRBD1, 6 bases. CDR1 and CDR2 (germline): SQVTM, ANQGSEA. There are 13 residues in the CDR3. V lost 3 bases, J lost 4 bases, and 12 bases lay in between. CDR3 region: CSVEKRGGTEAFF. In DNA, the CDR3 is TGCAGCGTTGAGAAGAGGGGGGGCACTGAAGCTTTCTTT.

This chain joins TRBV5-1 and TRBJ2-3, with D hard to call. Trimming took 2 bases from V and 2 from J, leaving 18 bases between them. Germline CDR1 and CDR2: SGHRS and YFSETQ. This CDR3 region has 17 residues. CDR3 in amino acids: CASSLIAQTVFTDTQYF. CDR3 bases: TGCGCCAGCAGCTTAATCGCGCAGACGGTTTTCACAGATACGCAGTATTTT. Together with reference TRBV5-1 and TRBJ2-3, the CDR3 gives the full variable domain: KAGVTQTPRYLIKTRGQQVTLSCSPISGHRSVSWYQQTPGQGLQFLFEYFSETQRNKGNFPGRFSGRQFSNSRSEMNVSTLELGDSALYLCASSLIAQTVFTDTQYFGPGTRLTVL.

The chain joins TRBV19 to TRBJ2-7; 7 bases agree with TRBD2. In germline, CDR1 is LNHDA, CDR2 SQIVND (reference sequence). This CDR3 contains 14 residues. Trimming took 6 bases from V and 3 from J; bases not matched to a gene: 8. CDR3 protein: CASSPGGIYYEQYF. The CDR3 bases are TGTGCCAGTAGCCCCGGGGGGATATACTACGAGCAGTACTTC.

This clonotype was seen repeatedly, ten times or more. The gene calls are TRBV28 and TRBJ1-3; TRBD1 agrees at 8 bases. Germline trimming cut 6 bases from V and 4 bases from J; bases unmatched to any gene: 8. CDR1 MDHEN and CDR2 SYDVKM come from the germline V gene. The CDR3 extends over 15 amino acids. CDR3 bases: TGTGCCAGCAGAAAATCAGGGGGCCGAGGAAACACCATATATTTT. It is translated as CASRKSGGRGNTIYF. The variable domain in full, completed from reference TRBV28 and TRBJ1-3, reads DVKVTQSSRYLVKRTGEKVFLECVQDMDHENMFWYRQDPGLGLRLIYFSYDVKMKEKGDIPEGYSVSREKKERFSLILESASTNQTSMYLCASRKSGGRGNTIYFGEGSWLTVV.

This clonotype was detected many times. The rearrangement links TRBV7-2 to TRBJ1-5; D might be TRBD1 (6 bases). The ends were cut back, 2 bases at V and 3 bases at J, with 17 bases in the middle. CDR1 and CDR2 (germline): SGHTA, FQGNSA. The CDR3 spans 17 residues. CDR3 bases: TGTGCCAGCAGCTTAAGGGGGGCGGGGACGAACAATCAGCCCCAGCATTTT. Translation gives CASSLRGAGTNNQPQHF.

The chain combines TRBV5-1 with TRBJ2-3; 9 nucleotides align to TRBD2. The CDR3 contains 15 residues. J gave up 6 bases and V 1 base, and 6 bases lay outside the gene matches. From germline, CDR1 is SGHRS and CDR2 YFSETQ. The CDR3 is CASSLFAGGPDTQYF. Here the CDR3 DNA reads TGCGCCAGCAGCTTGTTTGCGGGAGGGCCGGATACGCAGTATTTT.

This clonotype was seen a handful of times. The chain has TRBV7-9 and TRBJ1-2; D unresolved. CDR1 is SEHNR and CDR2 is FQNEAQ in the germline V gene (reference sequence). V was cut by 1 base and J by 5 bases, with 17 bases left in between. The CDR3 has 16 residues. The CDR3 sequence is CASSLGGQETTYGYTF. In DNA, the CDR3 is TGTGCCAGCAGCTTAGGAGGGCAGGAGACCACATATGGCTACACCTTC.

This clonotype was seen many times. V usage is TRBV6-9 and J usage is TRBJ1-6, with D possibly matching TRBD1 (5 bases). V was pared by 3 bases and J by 9 bases, with 9 bases between. The germline V gene encodes CDR1 MNHGY and CDR2 SVAAGI. This CDR3 region has 13 residues. In DNA, the CDR3 is TGTGCCAGCAGTTACGAAGGGACTTCACCCCTCCACTTT. Translating it yields CASSYEGTSPLHF.

This chain joins TRBV2 and TRBJ2-2, with 7 nucleotides matching TRBD1. The CDR3 is 17 amino acids. V lost 0 bases to trimming and J lost 4 bases; unmatched junction nucleotides: 8. Germline values: CDR1 SNHLY, CDR2 FYNNEI. The CDR3 is CASSEARTGAATGELFF. CDR3 DNA sequence: TGTGCCAGCAGTGAAGCGCGAACAGGGGCGGCCACCGGGGAGCTGTTTTTT.

This clonotype was found a few times. The chain couples TRBV12-3 or TRBV12-4 to TRBJ2-2, with a tentative D call TRBD2 (7 bases). V lost 8 bases and J 0 bases, leaving 10 bases between the germline ends. The CDR3 is 14 residues long. CDR3 coding DNA: TGTGCCAGCGTGGGGGGGCCGAACACCGGGGAGCTGTTTTTT. It codes for CASVGGPNTGELFF.

The DNA for the CDR3 is TGCGCCAGCAGCCACACTAGCGGAACCTACGAGCAGTACTTC. As protein: CASSHTSGTYEQYF. The chain recombines TRBV4-1 with TRBJ2-7; 8 bases map to TRBD2. In germline, CDR1 is MGHRA, CDR2 YSYEKL. This CDR3 is 14 amino acids long. J was trimmed by 2 bases and V by 3 bases; bases with no gene match: 3.

Notes on this clonotype: One junction end does not reproduce the germline sequence, and a read error may be involved. The chain joins TRBV20-1 to TRBJ2-3; D is perhaps TRBD1 (5 bases). The CDR3 runs 13 residues. CDR1 is DFQATT, CDR2 SNEGSKA, per germline (reference sequence). CDR3 nucleotides: TGCAGTGCTAGTCAGCCACCGACAGACACGCAGTATTTT. Translated, it gives CSASQPPTDTQYF.

This clonotype came up many times. The chain is built from TRBV7-9 and TRBJ2-1; 7 bases line up with TRBD1. The V gene end was trimmed by 3 bases and the J gene end by 8 bases; junction bases not matched to a gene: 7. The CDR3 runs 14 residues. Germline CDR1 SEHNR, CDR2 FQNEAQ (reference sequence). The CDR3 bases are TGTGCCAGCAGCTTTCAGACAGGGTCCGATGAGCAGTTCTTC. Translation: CASSFQTGSDEQFF.

The sample holds many counts of this clonotype. The gene calls are TRBV28 and TRBJ2-1; D gene ambiguous. Trimming left V 6 bases short and J 0 bases short, with 0 bases between. The germline V gene has CDR1 MDHEN and CDR2 SYDVKM. This CDR3 is built from 11 residues. The CDR3 DNA reads TGTGCCAGCAGCTCCTACAATGAGCAGTTCTTC. It translates to CASSSYNEQFF. Based on the CDR3 plus reference TRBV28 and TRBJ2-1, the full variable domain is DVKVTQSSRYLVKRTGEKVFLECVQDMDHENMFWYRQDPGLGLRLIYFSYDVKMKEKGDIPEGYSVSREKKERFSLILESASTNQTSMYLCASSSYNEQFFGPGTRLTVL.

Worth noting for this clonotype: A read error may explain this, as a much larger clone is one base away. The rearrangement links TRBV19 to TRBJ1-5; D remains unclear. The CDR3 extends over 14 amino acids. The V gene lost 3 bases and the J gene lost 3 bases, with 9 bases spanning the gap. Germline V gene lookup returns CDR1 LNHDA and CDR2 SQIVND (reference sequence). The CDR3 protein is CASSMATYNQPQHF. CDR3 coding DNA: TGTGCCAGTAGTATGGCAACGTACAATCAGCCCCAGCATTTT.